This T cell receptor (beta chain) was identified during a study of cytomegalovirus exposure and HLA in healthy donors. General study results and limits: Later analysis reportedly placed an Asian-associated ancestry cluster below the roughly 690-donor mean in N-insertions. Most TCR sequences proved rare, with some public TCRs found in many donors. Links to common viral pathogens appeared, in a later analysis, for several of the most significant clusters.

Use of 60 Vbeta and 13 Jbeta primers characterized the PCR. This table comes from immunoSEQ multiplex PCR, and its TCRdb copy is limited to in-frame clones, with some not included. The repertoire holds approximately 53,000 clones, 55% to 85% seen once, with about 9.1% in the top ten. A few counts support this clone. The antigen is not known. Sequencing input: PBMCs. The sequence came from a woman in her 50s in good health and CMV-seronegative.

In DNA, the CDR3 is TGTGCCAGCAGTTACTCGGGGCAACTTGAAGCTTTCTTT. It is translated as CASSYSGQLEAFF. The rearrangement joins TRBV6-5 to TRBJ1-1, with a possible D match to TRBD1 (5 bases). Germline loops: CDR1 MNHEY, CDR2 SVGAGI. The CDR3 covers 13 residues. Trimming stripped 0 bases from V and 7 bases from J, with 9 bases between.